These 25 T cell receptor beta chains were sequenced from one sample in a study of monozygotic twins with inflammatory bowel disease. With the 5' RACE reads reprocessed, TCRdb shows one record per CDR3 protein and no DNA. The record lists some 330,000 distinct CDR3 sequences, of which the ten most abundant hold roughly 5.3%. Material for sequencing was blood. All receptors come from a human donor with ulcerative colitis or Crohn's disease, or a healthy co-twin of an affected twin (not recorded which).

The chain recombines TRBV20-1 with TRBJ1-1; TCRdb proposes TRBD1, but this gene call is untestable without DNA. The CDR3 contains 13 residues. Per the germline V gene, CDR1 is DFQATT and CDR2 is SNEGSKA (reference sequence). This CDR3 reads CSEAGGMNTEAFF.

This sequence joins TRBV30 and TRBJ2-7; there is no DNA to check the TCRdb D call of TRBD1. Germline V gene data show CDR1 as GTSNPN and CDR2 as SVGIG (reference sequence). CDR3 length equals 14 residues. CDR3 residues: CAWSVGTGAYEQYF.

This rearrangement joins TRBV28 to TRBJ1-2; with no DNA, the TCRdb D assignment of TRBD1 cannot be verified. The CDR3 length is 15 residues. Germline loops: CDR1 MDHEN, CDR2 SYDVKM. CDR3 protein: CASSSGQTVGHGYTF.

The chain has TRBV18 and TRBJ2-1; the D gene TCRdb calls, TRBD1, cannot be checked with no DNA. Per germline, CDR1 KGHSH and CDR2 LQKENI. This CDR3 spans 14 amino acids. The CDR3 sequence is CASSRAGVFNEQFF.

The chain is built from TRBV29-1 and TRBJ2-5; no DNA is available, so the TRBD2 call from TCRdb remains unchecked. This CDR3 has 15 amino acids. Germline loops: CDR1 SQVTM, CDR2 ANQGSEA. This CDR3 reads CSVEAGTSGRSAQYF.

The chain is built from TRBV5-6 and TRBJ2-3. Germline values: CDR1 SGHDT, CDR2 YYEEEE. CDR3 length equals 16 residues. The CDR3 sequence: CASSLRVNPSTDTQYF.

The chain couples TRBV7-9 to TRBJ2-7; the D call from TCRdb, TRBD1, cannot be confirmed without DNA. The CDR3 is made up of 12 amino acids. Germline CDR1 reads SEHNR; CDR2 reads FQNEAQ (reference sequence). CDR3 amino acids: CASSSTAYEQYF.

J is TRBJ1-2 and V is TRBV12-3 or TRBV12-4; lacking DNA, the TRBD1 call made by TCRdb goes unchecked. The CDR3 runs to 14 residues. The CDR3 protein is CASSLWDAKGGYTF.

This chain connects TRBV10-1 to TRBJ2-3; with no DNA, the TCRdb D assignment of TRBD2 cannot be verified. CDR1 and CDR2 from the germline V gene are WNHNN and SYGVQD (reference sequence). The CDR3 is 14 amino acids. The CDR3 sequence is CASSPRRLKDTQYF.

The chain has TRBV4-3 and TRBJ1-2; TCRdb's D call, TRBD1, is unchecked because there is no DNA. The CDR3 is 15 amino acids. Germline CDR1 and CDR2: LGHNA and YSLEER. This chain's CDR3 is CASGQVLGGRGGYTF.

V gene TRBV7-2 combines with J gene TRBJ1-6; lacking DNA, the TRBD1 call made by TCRdb goes unchecked. The CDR3 runs 17 residues. CDR1 SGHTA and CDR2 FQGNSA come from the germline V gene. CDR3: CASTRPGDSGQFSPLHF.

This sequence joins TRBV12-3 or TRBV12-4 and TRBJ1-4; the TRBD1 assignment by TCRdb is unverifiable without DNA. There are 14 residues in the CDR3. The chain's CDR3 is CASRRGGNIEKLFF.

J is TRBJ2-5 and V is TRBV18; the TCRdb D gene call, TRBD1, has no DNA to confirm it. This CDR3 has 17 amino acids. CDR1 and CDR2 from the germline V gene are KGHSH and LQKENI. The CDR3 here is CASSPPFTGARTETQYF.

The chain has TRBV18 and TRBJ1-5. From germline, CDR1 is KGHSH and CDR2 LQKENI. This CDR3 is built from 13 residues. CDR3 sequence: CASSGVSNQPQHF.

The V gene is TRBV3-1, the J gene TRBJ1-1; TCRdb reports TRBD1, a call that lacks DNA to check it against. This CDR3 is built from 14 residues. The germline CDR1 and CDR2 sequences are LGHDT and YNNKEL (reference sequence). CDR3 sequence reads: CASSLRSRGNEAFF.

The chain uses TRBV7-2 and TRBJ1-1. Germline CDR1 reads SGHTA; CDR2 reads FQGNSA. This CDR3 region has 13 residues. CDR3 region: CAISAFLNTEAFF.

This chain joins TRBV9 and TRBJ2-5; TCRdb outputs TRBD1, but without DNA this stays unchecked. Germline V gene data show CDR1 as SGDLS and CDR2 as YYNGEE. This CDR3 contains 14 residues. CDR3: CASSVGDNQETQYF.

The chain is built from TRBV7-2 and TRBJ1-2. The CDR3 covers 16 residues. Germline V gene data show CDR1 as SGHTA and CDR2 as FQGNSA. The CDR3 sequence: CASSFPFSVNNYGYTF.

This chain uses TRBV20-1 with TRBJ2-7; the TCRdb call, TRBD2, lacks DNA for checking. Germline CDR1 reads DFQATT; CDR2 reads SNEGSKA (reference sequence). This CDR3 comprises 13 residues. CDR3 sequence: CSAEWEGTRQQYF.

The V call is TRBV7-2, the J call TRBJ1-3. The germline gives CDR1 SGHTA, CDR2 FQGNSA. This CDR3 contains 14 residues. CDR3 in amino acids: CASSMTVSGNTIYF.

The chain carries TRBV18 and TRBJ2-1; TCRdb returns TRBD1, unconfirmable since there is no DNA. Germline CDR1 KGHSH, CDR2 LQKENI. The CDR3 spans 16 residues. The CDR3 protein is CASSKAQGYPYNEQFF.

The chain recombines TRBV5-1 with TRBJ1-2; TCRdb selects TRBD1, and the lack of DNA leaves this call unchecked. Germline V gene sequence: CDR1 SGHRS, CDR2 YFSETQ. This CDR3 contains 18 residues. This chain's CDR3 is CASSQLAASDRGRGGYTF.

The chain combines TRBV12-3 or TRBV12-4 with TRBJ1-1. The CDR3 covers 13 residues. CDR3 residues: CAIGRVMNTEAFF.

The chain links TRBV30 to TRBJ2-1. The CDR3 contains 13 residues. CDR1 and CDR2 (germline): GTSNPN, SVGIG (reference sequence). CDR3 residues: CAWSVLEEDEQFF.

This chain joins TRBV9 and TRBJ2-1. This CDR3 comprises 14 residues. Germline lookup yields CDR1 SGDLS and CDR2 YYNGEE. The CDR3 protein is CASSASFGYNEQFF. Using reference TRBV9 and TRBJ2-1 for the parts outside the CDR3, the full variable domain is DSGVTQTPKHLITATGQRVTLRCSPRSGDLSVYWYQQSLDQGLQFLIQYYNGEERAKGNILERFSAQQFPDLHSELNLSSLELGDSALYFCASSASFGYNEQFFGPGTRLTVL.